These 29 T cell receptor beta chains originate from one sample sequenced in a study of blood T cell repertoires in COVID-19. The method was immunoSEQ multiplex PCR; TCRdb's version includes in-frame clones alone and lacks a portion of them. Of roughly 200,000 clones in the sample, approximately 85% were seen once. The sequenced material came from PBMCs or T cells enriched from blood (not recorded which). The receptors stem from a man between 40 and 49 years old who had recovered from COVID-19.

This clone was picked up one time. The chain links TRBV5-1 to TRBJ1-1; TRBD1 matches 10 bases. The CDR3 contains 15 residues. J lost 5 bases, V lost 3 bases, and 7 bases had no gene match. Germline V gene lookup returns CDR1 SGHRS and CDR2 YFSETQ. The CDR3: CASSSRQGQGTEAFF. The CDR3 nucleotides read TGCGCCAGCAGCTCCCGACAGGGACAGGGGACTGAAGCTTTCTTT. The complete variable domain, with remaining parts taken from reference TRBV5-1 and TRBJ1-1, reads KAGVTQTPRYLIKTRGQQVTLSCSPISGHRSVSWYQQTPGQGLQFLFEYFSETQRNKGNFPGRFSGRQFSNSRSEMNVSTLELGDSALYLCASSSRQGQGTEAFFGQGTRLTVV.

Here the CDR3 DNA reads TGCGCCAGCAGTTTAAGTCAGGGGGCGACAGATACGCAGTATTTT. Its translation: CASSLSQGATDTQYF. The rearrangement links TRBV4-1 to TRBJ2-3, with 8 bases matching TRBD1. The germline V gene has CDR1 MGHRA and CDR2 YSYEKL. The length of the CDR3 is 15 residues. Trimming removed 6 bases from V and 3 bases from J; junction bases left unmatched: 8.

The chain joins TRBV15 to TRBJ1-5, with TRBD1 as a possible D gene (5 bases). The CDR3 extends over 14 amino acids. CDR1 LNHNV and CDR2 YYDKDF come from the germline V gene (reference sequence). V was cut by 0 bases and J by 5 bases, with 8 bases left in between. The CDR3 bases are TGTGCCACCAGCAGAGATCCGGGGGATCAGCCCCAGCATTTT. This codes for CATSRDPGDQPQHF.

The DNA for the CDR3 is TGCGCCAGCAGCCAAGATTTTTCTGGGGGCGCAGATACGCAGTATTTT. Translated, it gives CASSQDFSGGADTQYF. The J gene is TRBJ2-3, the V gene TRBV4-1; possibly TRBD1 for D (6 bases). V lost 0 bases, J lost 4 bases, and 14 bases lay in between. The germline gives CDR1 MGHRA, CDR2 YSYEKL. CDR3 length: 16 residues.

V usage is TRBV5-1 and J usage is TRBJ1-2; no clear D gene. Germline CDR1 reads SGHRS; CDR2 reads YFSETQ. The CDR3 runs 14 residues. V lost 0 bases to trimming and J lost 4 bases, with 10 bases between them. CDR3: CASSLESESYGYTF. The CDR3 coding sequence is TGCGCCAGCAGCTTGGAGTCAGAATCCTATGGCTACACCTTC.

The chain is built from TRBV7-9 and TRBJ1-5; D not resolved. In germline, CDR1 is SEHNR, CDR2 FQNEAQ (reference sequence). The CDR3 covers 12 residues. V was pared by 3 bases and J by 6 bases, with 6 bases between. This chain's CDR3 is CASSFYGQPQHF. CDR3 DNA: TGTGCCAGCAGCTTTTACGGTCAGCCCCAGCATTTT.

The chain links TRBV5-1 to TRBJ1-2, with a tentative D call TRBD1 (5 bases). Germline loops: CDR1 SGHRS, CDR2 YFSETQ. V gave up 2 bases and J gave up 4 bases, with 12 bases separating them. The CDR3 loop spans 14 amino acids. The CDR3 sequence is CASSLDRQSYGYTF. The CDR3 DNA reads TGCGCCAGCAGCTTAGACAGACAGAGCTATGGCTACACCTTC.

V usage is TRBV2 and J usage is TRBJ1-6; 7 bases are a match to TRBD1. CDR3 size: 15 residues. The J segment lost 8 bases and the V segment lost 5 bases, leaving 9 bases of the junction unmatched. The V gene's germline CDR1 is SNHLY and CDR2 FYNNEI. The CDR3 here is CASSSRDSGYSPLHF. The CDR3 region has the DNA TGTGCCAGCAGTTCCCGGGACAGCGGTTATTCACCCCTCCACTTT.

The gene calls are TRBV30 and TRBJ2-7; 9 bases line up with TRBD1. Looked up from germline, CDR1 is GTSNPN and CDR2 is SVGIG (reference sequence). The CDR3 length is 15 residues. Germline trimming cut 0 bases from V and 4 bases from J; bases unmatched to any gene: 7. The CDR3 coding sequence is TGTGCCTGGAGTGTACGGGGACAGGGTTTTTACGAGCAGTACTTC. Translating gives CAWSVRGQGFYEQYF. Full variable domain (rest looked up from reference TRBV30 and TRBJ2-7): SQTIHQWPATLVQPVGSPLSLECTVEGTSNPNLYWYRQAAGRGLQLLFYSVGIGQISSEVPQNLSASRPQDRQFILSSKKLLLSDSGFYLCAWSVRGQGFYEQYFGPGTRLTVT.

The V and J genes are TRBV6-5 and TRBJ2-7; 9 nucleotides match TRBD1. Germline V lookup: CDR1 MNHEY, CDR2 SVGAGI. The junction had 10 bases not matched to a gene; V was cut back by 7 bases and J by 6 bases. The CDR3 has 14 amino acids. CDR3 amino acids: CASKAGTGTTEQYF. The CDR3 coding sequence is TGTGCCAGCAAGGCCGGGACAGGGACTACCGAGCAGTACTTC.

The J gene is TRBJ1-1, the V gene TRBV28; D gene ambiguous. The V end lost 5 bases, the J end lost 10 bases, and 20 bases lay between the germline ends. CDR3 length equals 14 residues. From germline, CDR1 is MDHEN and CDR2 SYDVKM. The CDR3 loop reads CASSPGGEPKAAFF. CDR3 in DNA: TGTGCCAGCAGTCCCGGCGGAGAACCGAAGGCAGCTTTCTTT.

The chain has TRBV27 and TRBJ1-5; a weak D match, TRBD1 (5 bases). Germline lookup yields CDR1 MNHEY and CDR2 SMNVEV (reference sequence). V was pared by 9 bases and J by 7 bases, with 16 bases between. This CDR3 spans 13 amino acids. The DNA for the CDR3 is TGTGCCAGTTCCGGGGGGAATAGCCAGCCCCAGCATTTT. This encodes CASSGGNSQPQHF.

The chain has TRBV28 and TRBJ2-3, with 9 nucleotides matching TRBD2. With V trimmed by 6 bases and J by 5 bases, 9 bases remained unmatched. The CDR3 extends over 15 amino acids. Germline-derived CDR1 and CDR2 are MDHEN and SYDVKM. CDR3 amino acids: CASRTVAGAGDTQYF. DNA of the CDR3: TGTGCCAGCAGAACTGTAGCGGGAGCAGGAGATACGCAGTATTTT. Together with reference TRBV28 and TRBJ2-3, the CDR3 gives the full variable domain: DVKVTQSSRYLVKRTGEKVFLECVQDMDHENMFWYRQDPGLGLRLIYFSYDVKMKEKGDIPEGYSVSREKKERFSLILESASTNQTSMYLCASRTVAGAGDTQYFGPGTRLTVL.

The J gene is TRBJ2-3, the V gene TRBV4-1, with D uncertain. The CDR3 runs 13 residues. The germline V gene has CDR1 MGHRA and CDR2 YSYEKL. The V gene lost 4 bases and the J gene lost 4 bases, with 9 bases spanning the gap. CDR3 DNA sequence: TGCGCCAGCAGCCGTCAAGCCGCAGATACGCAGTATTTT. This gives the protein CASSRQAADTQYF.

The J gene is TRBJ1-1, the V gene TRBV18, with a tentative D call TRBD1 (6 bases). Germline assignment: CDR1 KGHSH and CDR2 LQKENI. Trimming cost V 6 bases and J 4 bases, with 18 bases left between them. CDR3 length equals 15 residues. The DNA for the CDR3 is TGTGCCAGCTCCACGAGACAGGAGATCGGCACTGAAGCTTTCTTT. Its protein is CASSTRQEIGTEAFF.

The chain recombines TRBV19 with TRBJ2-1; 10 nucleotides agree with TRBD2. The germline V gene has CDR1 LNHDA and CDR2 SQIVND (reference sequence). V was pared by 0 bases and J by 7 bases, with 6 bases of the junction left unmatched. The CDR3 has 16 amino acids. The CDR3 nucleotides read TGTGCCAGTAGTATAGATGGTAGCGGGAGGCAGAATGAGCAGTTCTTC. Translation gives CASSIDGSGRQNEQFF.

About this clone itself: This specimen includes other DNA sequences encoding the same CDR3. The V call is TRBV7-2, the J call TRBJ2-1; D is possibly TRBD1 (5 bases). The CDR3 sequence is 12 residues long. The germline V gene has CDR1 SGHTA and CDR2 FQGNSA. The CDR3 DNA reads TGTGCTAGGGGCGCCATCTACAATGAGCAGTTCTTC. It encodes CARGAIYNEQFF.

This chain links TRBV24-1 with TRBJ2-2, with D possibly TRBD1 on 5 matching bases. Germline V gene data show CDR1 as KGHDR and CDR2 as SFDVKD. The CDR3 is made up of 14 amino acids. The V gene lost 7 bases and the J gene lost 0 bases, with 8 bases spanning the gap. CDR3 sequence reads: CATSPTANTGELFF. The CDR3 nucleotides read TGTGCCACCAGCCCGACAGCGAACACCGGGGAGCTGTTTTTT.

This chain uses TRBV5-6 with TRBJ1-4; tentative D call: TRBD1 (6 bases). V lost 2 bases, J lost 3 bases, and 8 bases lay in between. The CDR3 length is 14 residues. Germline-derived CDR1 and CDR2 are SGHDT and YYEEEE. In nucleotides, the CDR3 is TGTGCCAGCAGCTTCGGGACATCTAATGAAAAACTGTTTTTT. Protein product: CASSFGTSNEKLFF.

This rearrangement joins TRBV28 to TRBJ2-1; 8 bases fit TRBD2. CDR1 MDHEN and CDR2 SYDVKM come from the germline V gene. CDR3 size: 16 residues. V was pared by 4 bases and J by 4 bases, with 9 bases of the junction left unmatched. As DNA, the CDR3 is TGTGCCAGCAGTTCAAATAGCGGGGCGACTTACAATGAGCAGTTCTTC. Translation: CASSSNSGATYNEQFF.

CDR3 nucleotides: TGCGCCAGCAGCTTCCGGACAGCAAATTCACCCCTCCACTTT. This encodes CASSFRTANSPLHF. The chain carries TRBV5-1 and TRBJ1-6; D might be TRBD1 (6 bases). Germline V gene lookup returns CDR1 SGHRS and CDR2 YFSETQ. The V end was cut by 2 bases, the J end by 7 bases, with 10 bases between. The CDR3 sequence is 14 residues long.

This clone appeared once. The chain carries TRBV4-2 and TRBJ1-2; 10 nucleotides align to TRBD1. The germline gives CDR1 LGHNA, CDR2 YNFKEQ. J lost 3 bases, V lost 3 bases, and 1 base had no gene match. The CDR3 has 14 residues. This CDR3 reads CASSQTGGHYGYTF. The CDR3 DNA sequence: TGTGCCAGCAGCCAGACAGGGGGCCACTATGGCTACACCTTC.

This chain joins TRBV10-2 and TRBJ1-2; D not certain. The CDR3 is 13 residues long. Per germline, CDR1 WSHSY and CDR2 SAAADI. V lost 3 bases and J lost 5, with 10 bases in between. CDR3: CASSETYPYGYTF. The DNA for the CDR3 is TGCGCCAGCAGTGAAACCTACCCATATGGCTACACCTTC.

The rearrangement joins TRBV10-3 to TRBJ1-6; no reliable D call. This CDR3 is 14 amino acids long. The germline V and J ends were trimmed by 4 bases and 5 bases, with 9 bases remaining between them. Germline CDR1 and CDR2: ENHRY and SYGVKD. The CDR3 DNA is TGTGCCATCAGTGCCGGACTGGATAATTCACCCCTCCACTTT. Translated, it gives CAISAGLDNSPLHF.

The gene calls are TRBV2 and TRBJ1-5; no clear D gene. Germline CDR1 is SNHLY and CDR2 is FYNNEI. This CDR3 spans 13 amino acids. V was shortened by 3 bases and J by 7 bases, with 10 bases between the two germline ends. CDR3 sequence reads: CASSEGLWQPQHF. CDR3 nucleotide sequence: TGTGCCAGCAGTGAGGGCCTTTGGCAGCCCCAGCATTTT.

The V call is TRBV4-1, the J call TRBJ1-1, with 8 bases aligning to TRBD1. This CDR3 is built from 15 residues. Looked up from germline, CDR1 is MGHRA and CDR2 is YSYEKL. J lost 3 bases, V lost 3 bases, and 6 bases had no gene match. CDR3 protein: CASSQRGTGDTEAFF. DNA for the CDR3: TGCGCCAGCAGCCAGAGGGGGACAGGAGACACTGAAGCTTTCTTT.

This rearrangement joins TRBV10-2 to TRBJ2-2; tentatively, D is TRBD1 (6 bases). V was shortened by 4 bases and J by 0 bases, with 9 bases between the two germline ends. The CDR3 is made up of 15 amino acids. Germline V gene data show CDR1 as WSHSY and CDR2 as SAAADI. The CDR3 here is CASSVDRTNTGELFF. The CDR3 DNA follows: TGCGCCAGCAGTGTAGACAGGACGAACACCGGGGAGCTGTTTTTT.

The rearrangement uses TRBV30 and TRBJ1-5; the D is unclear. The CDR3 length is 13 residues. The V and J ends lost 2 bases and 5 bases respectively, with 10 bases between them. CDR1 and CDR2 from the germline V gene are GTSNPN and SVGIG (reference sequence). The DNA for the CDR3 is TGTGCCTGGAGTTTGAGAGTTGATCAGCCCCAGCATTTT. Encoded protein: CAWSLRVDQPQHF.

A few counts support this clone. This chain connects TRBV9 to TRBJ1-2; TRBD1 aligns across 9 bases. There are 17 residues in the CDR3. V gave up 2 bases and J gave up 8 bases; unmatched junction bases: 16. Germline assignment: CDR1 SGDLS and CDR2 YYNGEE. CDR3 amino acids: CASSVDPTGGQGDGYTF. The CDR3 nucleotides are TGTGCCAGCAGCGTCGATCCCACCGGGGGACAGGGAGACGGCTACACCTTC. The whole variable domain, remainder taken from reference TRBV9 and TRBJ1-2, is DSGVTQTPKHLITATGQRVTLRCSPRSGDLSVYWYQQSLDQGLQFLIQYYNGEERAKGNILERFSAQQFPDLHSELNLSSLELGDSALYFCASSVDPTGGQGDGYTFGSGTRLTVV.